This TCR beta chain comes out of a study of blood T cell repertoires in COVID-19. Study details: The cDNA or gDNA used as material had been derived from T cells, B-cell-depleted T cells, or PBMCs.

In the original analysis: Amplification of reference gene primers was used by the study to estimate nucleated cell counts. Some clones are missing from TCRdb's copy, which holds only in-frame ones; the method was immunoSEQ multiplex PCR. D and trimming were read from the DNA, whereas the V and J calls and clone size are those reported in that table. The sample comprises 200,000 to 250,000 clones, about 88% of which are singletons, and 2% to 2.5% rests with the top ten. Germline V CDR1 and CDR2: SGHTA, FQGNSA. This CDR3 has 15 residues. With 5 bases clipped from V and 10 bases from J, the junction kept 13 bases outside the gene matches.

This chain connects TRBV7-2 to TRBJ2-5, with 10 bases matching TRBD2. Source material: peripheral blood. The source is a woman aged 40 to 49 who had recovered from COVID-19. CDR3 nucleotide sequence: TGTGCCAGCAGCGACAGCGGGGGGGCGACCCGGGACCAGTACTTC. Translation: CASSDSGGATRDQYF.